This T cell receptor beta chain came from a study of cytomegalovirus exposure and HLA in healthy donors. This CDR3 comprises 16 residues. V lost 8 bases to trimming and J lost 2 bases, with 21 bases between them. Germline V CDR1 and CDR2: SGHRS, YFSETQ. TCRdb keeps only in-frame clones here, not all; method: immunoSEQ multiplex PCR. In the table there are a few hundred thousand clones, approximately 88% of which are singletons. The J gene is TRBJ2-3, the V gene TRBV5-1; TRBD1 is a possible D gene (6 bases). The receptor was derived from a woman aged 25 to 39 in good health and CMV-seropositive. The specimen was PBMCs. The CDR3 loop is CASAPLGAISTDTQYF. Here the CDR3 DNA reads TGCGCCAGTGCACCTCTGGGGGCTATCTCCACAGATACGCAGTATTTT.